Below, 22 T cell receptor beta chains from the same sample are listed, as sequenced in a study of T cell repertoires in cytomegalovirus infection. TCRdb reprocessed the reads via MiXCR and lists one record per CDR3 protein. The data show just under 300,000 distinct CDR3 sequences, roughly 9.3% seen once. The sequenced sample consisted of PBMCs. The receptors originated from a human donor in good health (CMV status not recorded). Some clones in this sample may be carry-over from other donors' samples.

On this clonotype: A read error is possible here, since a much larger clone lies one base away. It is likely a read error, because the conserved phenylalanine at the end of the CDR3 is missing. The chain is built from TRBV19 and TRBJ2-1; D remains ambiguous. The CDR3 loop spans 13 amino acids. V was shortened by 8 bases and J by 0 bases, with 8 bases between the two germline ends. Germline V gene sequence: CDR1 LNHDA, CDR2 SQIVND (reference sequence). Here the CDR3 DNA reads TGTGCCAGTTCCATGGACTCCTACAATGAGCAGTTCTTG. It specifies CASSMDSYNEQFL.

This clonotype was observed many times. This chain uses TRBV7-9 with TRBJ1-1, with TRBD1 matching 7 bases. The junction had 13 bases not matched to a gene; V was cut back by 4 bases and J by 5 bases. Germline CDR1 reads SEHNR; CDR2 reads FQNEAQ (reference sequence). This CDR3 has 16 amino acids. The CDR3 coding sequence is TGTGCCAGCAGCTCCGGGCCGACAGGGATTAGAACTGAAGCTTTCTTT. Residues: CASSSGPTGIRTEAFF.

This clonotype was found many times. This rearrangement joins TRBV7-8 to TRBJ2-1, with TRBD1 matching over 7 bases. From germline, CDR1 is SGHVS and CDR2 FQNEAQ. V lost 4 bases and J lost 4; bases outside the gene matches: 7. The CDR3 contains 15 residues. The CDR3 here is CASSSTGQAYNEQFF. CDR3 in DNA: TGTGCCAGCAGCTCGACTGGACAGGCTTACAATGAGCAGTTCTTC.

This clonotype was observed a handful of times. V is TRBV29-1 and J is TRBJ2-3; D might be TRBD2 (5 bases). Germline CDR1 reads SQVTM; CDR2 reads ANQGSEA. This CDR3 contains 13 residues. V lost 3 bases and J 2 bases, leaving 9 bases between the germline ends. The CDR3 DNA sequence: TGCAGCGTTGACGGGGTGTACACAGATACGCAGTATTTT. It specifies CSVDGVYTDTQYF.

This clonotype occurred many times. The chain combines TRBV12-3 or TRBV12-4 with TRBJ2-3; D is undetermined. Between the trimmed V and J ends, which lost 4 bases and 5 bases, there was a span of 7 bases. This CDR3 spans 12 amino acids. In DNA form, the CDR3 reads TGTGCCAGCAGTTCGAGTGAAGATACGCAGTATTTT. This gives the protein CASSSSEDTQYF.

There are a few counts of this clonotype. The rearrangement uses TRBV20-1 and TRBJ2-1; 7 bases line up with TRBD2. Losses at the gene ends were 0 bases for V and 6 bases for J; bases not matched to a gene: 11. Germline lookup yields CDR1 DFQATT and CDR2 SNEGSKA (reference sequence). The CDR3 is 16 residues long. CDR3 DNA sequence: TGCAGTGCTAGAGATCTTGTGGGGGGAGGGGCCAATGAGCAGTTCTTC. Residues: CSARDLVGGGANEQFF.

Many counts were recorded for this clonotype. The V and J genes are TRBV7-2 and TRBJ2-7; D may be TRBD1 or TRBD2 (5 bases each). The CDR3 length is 13 residues. Germline V gives CDR1 SGHTA, CDR2 FQGNSA. V lost 0 bases to trimming and J lost 6 bases, with 9 bases between them. The CDR3 DNA is TGTGCCAGCAGCTTAGCGGGGGTGTCCGAGCAGTACTTC. This translates into CASSLAGVSEQYF.

In its sample, this clonotype was seen many times. This chain connects TRBV28 to TRBJ2-3; 15 positions agree with TRBD2. V shed 4 bases, J shed 0 bases, and the junction held 8 bases outside the gene matches. The CDR3 is 19 amino acids. The germline V gene encodes CDR1 MDHEN and CDR2 SYDVKM. CDR3 coding DNA: TGTGCCAGCAGTTCTGGACTAGCGGGGGGGTCCACGAGCACAGATACGCAGTATTTT. Protein product: CASSSGLAGGSTSTDTQYF.

This clonotype was recorded at least ten times. The chain links TRBV6-2 or TRBV6-3 to TRBJ1-5; 8 bases are shared with TRBD1. The germline V gene has CDR1 MNHEY and CDR2 SVGEGT. Trimming took 4 bases from V and 6 from J; bases not matched to a gene: 5. CDR3 length equals 14 residues. The CDR3 region has the DNA TGTGCCAGCAGTTCGACAGGGGTCGGTCAGCCCCAGCATTTT. This encodes CASSSTGVGQPQHF.

This clonotype has a count of ten or more. CDR3 amino acids: CASSQVGPNTGELFF. The CDR3 DNA reads TGCGCCAGCAGCCAAGTGGGACCGAACACCGGGGAGCTGTTTTTT. The genes are TRBV4-1 and TRBJ2-2, with D possibly called TRBD1 or TRBD2 (5 bases each). Trimming took 1 base from V and 0 from J, leaving 6 bases between them. The CDR3 extends over 15 amino acids. The germline V gene encodes CDR1 MGHRA and CDR2 YSYEKL.

This clonotype has more than one count but fewer than ten. The CDR3 here is CASSYGTGDEKLFF. CDR3 DNA sequence: TGTGCCAGCAGTTACGGGACAGGGGATGAAAAACTGTTTTTT. The chain joins TRBV6-5 to TRBJ1-4, with 10 bases fitting TRBD1. J gave up 6 bases and V 2 bases, and 0 bases lay outside the gene matches. The CDR3 totals 14 residues. Germline CDR1 and CDR2: MNHEY and SVGAGI.

The table lists this clonotype with many counts. V gene TRBV7-2 combines with J gene TRBJ1-4, with 7 bases that match TRBD1. Trimming removed 7 bases from V and 10 bases from J; junction bases left unmatched: 12. This CDR3 region has 14 residues. Germline CDR1 reads SGHTA; CDR2 reads FQGNSA. The CDR3, as DNA: TGTGCCAGCATCCTGTTACAGGGGTATGGAAAACTGTTTTTT. This translates into CASILLQGYGKLFF.

This clonotype was recorded at least ten times. Sequence at one end of the junction differs from germline and may be a read error. The chain recombines TRBV20-1 with TRBJ2-5; perhaps D is TRBD1 or TRBD2 (6 bases each). The germline V gene encodes CDR1 DFQATT and CDR2 SNEGSKA (reference sequence). The CDR3 contains 13 residues. This CDR3 reads CSARGGNQETQYF. Written as DNA, the CDR3 is TGCAGCGCTAGAGGGGGGAACCAAGAGACCCAGTACTTC.

The genes are TRBV18 and TRBJ2-3, with D unresolved. Germline V gene data show CDR1 as KGHSH and CDR2 as LQKENI. Trimming cost V 6 bases and J 6 bases, with 13 bases left between them. This CDR3 has 13 amino acids. The CDR3 sequence is CASSPMGYDTQYF. The DNA for the CDR3 is TGTGCCAGCTCCCCGATGGGGTATGATACGCAGTATTTT.

This clonotype was seen ten or more times. The chain combines TRBV6-6 with TRBJ1-6, with D possibly matching TRBD1 (5 bases). Trimming pared 5 bases from V and 7 bases from J, leaving 12 bases between. The germline V gene has CDR1 MNHNY and CDR2 SVGAGI (reference sequence). The CDR3 totals 14 residues. CDR3 sequence (DNA): TGTGCCAGCAGTAGGCCAGGGTCCAATTCACCCCTCCACTTT. Translated, it gives CASSRPGSNSPLHF.

The chain recombines TRBV13 with TRBJ1-2, with TRBD1 identical over 12 bases. Germline V gene data show CDR1 as PRHDT and CDR2 as FYEKMQ (reference sequence). V shed 5 bases and J 3 bases; nucleotides not matched to a gene: 4. The length of the CDR3 is 15 residues. Here the CDR3 DNA reads TGTGCCAGCAGCGAGGGACAGGGGGCTTACTATGGCTACACCTTC. Its translation is CASSEGQGAYYGYTF.

This clonotype was observed at least ten times. The rearrangement joins TRBV29-1 to TRBJ2-2, with D tentatively TRBD1 (5 bases). From germline, CDR1 is SQVTM and CDR2 ANQGSEA. The germline V and J ends were trimmed by 2 bases and 4 bases, with 11 bases remaining between them. This CDR3 has 14 residues. The CDR3 DNA reads TGCAGCGTTGAATCGCCAGGGCGCACCGGGGAGCTGTTTTTT. Protein sequence: CSVESPGRTGELFF.

This clonotype has a handful of counts. Written as DNA, the CDR3 is TGTGCCACCGAGAACCTGGGGGGGCACACTGAAGCTTTCTTT. Its translation: CATENLGGHTEAFF. The genes are TRBV25-1 and TRBJ1-1; perhaps TRBD1 as D (6 bases). V lost 10 bases and J 3 bases, leaving 18 bases between the germline ends. Germline CDR1 is MGHDK and CDR2 is SYGVNS. The CDR3 is 14 amino acids. The full variable domain, in which reference TRBV25-1 and TRBJ1-1 provide the parts outside the CDR3, is EADIYQTPRYLVIGTGKKITLECSQTMGHDKMYWYQQDPGMELHLIHYSYGVNSTEKGDLSSESTVSRIRTEHFPLTLESARPSHTSQYLCATENLGGHTEAFFGQGTRLTVV.

The chain employs TRBV2 and TRBJ1-4, with 7 bases matching TRBD1. The CDR3 consists of 15 residues. V shed 7 bases, J shed 3 bases, and the junction held 8 bases outside the gene matches. The germline gives CDR1 SNHLY, CDR2 FYNNEI. The CDR3 reads CASIKTGTANEKLFF. In DNA form, the CDR3 reads TGTGCCAGCATTAAAACCGGGACAGCTAATGAAAAACTGTTTTTT.

This clonotype was recorded a few times. V usage is TRBV20-1 and J usage is TRBJ1-5, with a tentative D call TRBD1 (6 bases). From germline, CDR1 is DFQATT and CDR2 SNEGSKA (reference sequence). Trimming pared 0 bases from V and 3 bases from J, leaving 15 bases between. This CDR3 has 16 amino acids. The CDR3 is CSAREPGHRYNQPQHF. The CDR3, as DNA: TGCAGTGCTAGAGAACCGGGACACCGCTACAATCAGCCCCAGCATTTT.

The chain has TRBV20-1 and TRBJ2-5; 8 bases are a match to TRBD2. Germline CDR1 and CDR2: DFQATT and SNEGSKA (reference sequence). The J segment lost 2 bases and the V segment lost 1 base, leaving 9 bases of the junction unmatched. CDR3 length: 16 amino acids. The chain's CDR3 is CSARVLTSGRQETQYF. The CDR3 DNA follows: TGCAGTGCTAGAGTTCTAACTAGCGGACGACAAGAGACCCAGTACTTC.

This sequence joins TRBV18 and TRBJ2-2; D is ambiguous. The CDR3 spans 15 residues. The germline CDR1 and CDR2 sequences are KGHSH and LQKENI. Trimming stripped 1 base from V and 0 bases from J, with 6 bases between. The CDR3 DNA follows: TGTGCCAGCTCACCACAGCCAACGAACACCGGGGAGCTGTTTTTT. This encodes CASSPQPTNTGELFF.